Sequencing of this T cell receptor (beta chain) was carried out in a study of shared clonotypes between healthy human individuals. The study's findings and limits: Non-shared clonotypes displayed generation probabilities falling below those of clonotypes present in all four donors. The researchers took only blood, and tissue repertoires probably look different.

With V trimmed by 3 bases and J by 1 base, 6 bases remained unmatched. Germline loops: CDR1 SGHRS, CDR2 YFSETQ. The CDR3 consists of 16 residues. Sequenced by immunoSEQ multiplex PCR; TCRdb stores in-frame clones only, minus some. The table includes approximately 2,300,000 clones, 92% detected once. With regard to this clone: Its target is unknown.

V gene TRBV5-1 combines with J gene TRBJ2-3, with 9 bases matching TRBD1. The sequenced sample was naive CD4+ T cells from PBMCs. Subset here: CD45RA+ positively selected. This clonotype was obtained from a young man in good health. Some clones in this sample may be carry-over from other donors' samples. CDR3 bases: TGCGCCAGCAGCTACATAGACAGGGGGGGCACAGATACGCAGTATTTT. This codes for CASSYIDRGGTDTQYF. The full variable domain, completed using reference TRBV5-1 and TRBJ2-3, is KAGVTQTPRYLIKTRGQQVTLSCSPISGHRSVSWYQQTPGQGLQFLFEYFSETQRNKGNFPGRFSGRQFSNSRSEMNVSTLELGDSALYLCASSYIDRGGTDTQYFGPGTRLTVL.